This T cell receptor beta chain derives from a study of OX40 agonist ivuxolimab in advanced cancers. As for the study more broadly: Ivuxolimab was a fully human IgG2 agonistic monoclonal antibody targeting the costimulatory receptor OX40 (CD134). Among the approximately 54 dose-escalation patients, approximately 20 had hepatocellular carcinoma, approximately 15 melanoma, 9 renal cell carcinoma and 9 head and neck cancer. Peripheral TCRbeta sequencing aimed to test whether ivuxolimab altered TCR sequence diversity and caused clonal T-cell expansion. In the dose-escalation cohort, 75% to 90% of patients were male, and the mean age was roughly 60 years with a range of roughly 20 to 79. Three dose-escalation patients achieved partial responses, one with hepatocellular carcinoma and two with cutaneous melanoma. The paper describes the monotherapy dose-escalation part (N of about 50 patients) of the phase I trial of ivuxolimab. Patients were allowed to have had prior anti-PD-1, anti-PD-L1 or anti-CTLA-4 therapy, and approximately 40% of the dose-escalation patients had been treated with checkpoint inhibitors. Intravenous ivuxolimab was administered to patients every 2 weeks at six dose levels: 0.01, 0.1, 0.3, 1.5, 3 and 10 mg/kg. The research as a whole found: Low levels of normalized T-cell clonal expansion were also seen in some nonresponding patients. After ivuxolimab, expanded clones were on average more numerous among CD8+ T cells than among CD4+ T cells. At doses from 0.1 to 3.0 mg/kg, clonal expansion was seen in both CD4+ and CD8+ blood T cells between baseline and week 6. In the 0.1-3.0 mg/kg groups, partial responders were among the patients with the lowest normalized peripheral clonal expansion, particularly in CD8+ T cells. The antigen specificity of the peripheral T cells that underwent clonal expansion was not determined.

The trial excluded patients who had a history of autoimmune disease or who were on systemic immunosuppression. Peripheral blood for TCR sequencing was drawn from every dose cohort at baseline, at cycle 4 day 1 and at cycle 7 day 1. Samples came from an open-label, multicenter, first-in-human phase I dose-escalation trial of ivuxolimab. Adults with locally advanced or metastatic head and neck squamous cell, hepatocellular, melanoma or renal cell carcinoma were enrolled in the trial. Before TCR sequencing, CD4+ and CD8+ T cells were separately sorted from peripheral blood. Genomic DNA was isolated from the sorted cells so that the TCRbeta CDR3 region could be sequenced. TCRbeta CDR3 regions were sequenced using the immunoSEQ Assay. TCRdb's version of the immuneACCESS table is confined to in-frame rearrangements and falls short of the full clone set. An unresolved V gene accounts for under half of the shortfall where checked; the remainder is of unknown origin. Here the sample has about 38,000 clones; roughly 80% occur a single time. The ten top clones hold about 8% of the sample.

About this clone: The antigen this receptor binds is unknown. Base qualities are not provided; no much larger clone lies one nucleotide away.

The sequence came from an adult with an advanced solid tumor such as melanoma, head and neck, liver or kidney cancer. This sample comprised CD4+ or CD8+ T cells sorted from blood, obtained in a trial of the OX40 agonist ivuxolimab.

In nucleotides, the sequence is TGTGCCTGGGGTAATAGCGGAATCACAGATACGCAGTATTTT. Its product reads: CAWGNSGITDTQYF. This receptor chain uses TRBV30 and TRBJ2-3; the D segment could be TRBD2, given 6 matching bases. The germline ends are 14 bases apart after V is trimmed by 5 bases and J by 2 bases. Based on the germline V gene (reference sequence), the CDR1 and CDR2 sequences are GTSNPN and SVGIG. Including the terminal cysteine and phenylalanine, the CDR3 comprises 14 residues. The DNA shown is the 42-base CDR3, in frame from base 1.